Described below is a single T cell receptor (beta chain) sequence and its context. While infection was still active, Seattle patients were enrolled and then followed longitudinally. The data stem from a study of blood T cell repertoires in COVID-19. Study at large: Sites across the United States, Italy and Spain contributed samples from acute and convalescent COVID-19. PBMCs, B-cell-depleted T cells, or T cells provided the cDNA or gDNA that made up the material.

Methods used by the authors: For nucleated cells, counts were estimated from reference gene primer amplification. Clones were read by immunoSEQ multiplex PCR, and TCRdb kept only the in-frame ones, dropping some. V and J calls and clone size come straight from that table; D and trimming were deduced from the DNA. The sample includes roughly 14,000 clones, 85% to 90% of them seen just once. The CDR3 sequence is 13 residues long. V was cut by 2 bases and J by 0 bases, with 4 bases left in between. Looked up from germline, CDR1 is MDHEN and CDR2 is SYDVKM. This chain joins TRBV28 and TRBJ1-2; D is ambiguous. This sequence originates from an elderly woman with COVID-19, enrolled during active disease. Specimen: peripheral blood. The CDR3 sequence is CASSLAANYGYTF. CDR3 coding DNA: TGTGCCAGCAGTTTAGCAGCTAACTATGGCTACACCTTC.